Below, 17 T cell receptor beta chains from the same sample are listed, as sequenced in a study of blood T cells in healthy people across ages. Primed by a sample-barcoded 5' primer and a J-beta primer mix, a second PCR proceeded for about 6 to 12 cycles. TCRdb called the 5' RACE reads again in MiXCR, with one record for every CDR3 protein. The sample carries about 2 million distinct CDR3 sequences, around half recorded once. The material sequenced was blood. The receptors come from a woman between 40 and 50 years old in good health.

Concerning this clonotype itself: A read error may be the cause here, since a much bigger clone is one base away. The rearrangement joins TRBV6-4 to TRBJ2-1; no reliable D call. V gave up 5 bases and J gave up 8 bases, with 13 bases separating them. Germline values: CDR1 MRHNA, CDR2 SNTAGT. The CDR3 is 13 amino acids. The CDR3 is CASSIRVGYEQFF. The CDR3 bases are TGTGCCAGCAGTATACGGGTAGGGTATGAGCAGTTCTTC.

The chain joins TRBV4-2 to TRBJ1-2; D perhaps matches TRBD1 (5 bases). The ends were cut back, 3 bases at V and 2 bases at J, with 13 bases in the middle. In germline, CDR1 is LGHNA, CDR2 YNFKEQ. CDR3 size: 15 residues. The CDR3 coding sequence is TGTGCCAGCAGCCACGCCGGGACGGCGAACTATGGCTACACCTTC. Translating it yields CASSHAGTANYGYTF.

The chain combines TRBV7-2 with TRBJ1-4; a possible D gene is TRBD1 (5 bases). The germline V gene encodes CDR1 SGHTA and CDR2 FQGNSA. Trimming left V 3 bases short and J 8 bases short, with 16 bases between. The CDR3 contains 15 residues. The CDR3 sequence is CASSFSPGSGEKLFF. In nucleotides, the CDR3 is TGTGCCAGCAGCTTTTCCCCAGGGTCGGGGGAAAAACTGTTTTTT.

The rearrangement uses TRBV29-1 and TRBJ2-7, with 7 bases matching TRBD1. The assigned J gene may be wrong: the sequence end matches TRBJ2-5 better. This CDR3 region has 11 residues. Germline V gene data show CDR1 as SQVTM and CDR2 as ANQGSEA. The CDR3: CSVLTGETQYF. CDR3 sequence (DNA): TGCAGCGTCCTGACAGGGGAGACCCAGTACTTC.

This clonotype was seen more than once but under ten times. Here the CDR3 reads CASSLDGVIAKNIQYF. For the CDR3, the DNA is TGTGCCAGCAGCTTAGATGGGGTTATAGCCAAAAACATTCAGTACTTC. This chain links TRBV7-9 with TRBJ2-4; D is uncertain. This CDR3 contains 16 residues. Germline V gene data show CDR1 as SEHNR and CDR2 as FQNEAQ (reference sequence). Trimming cost V 1 base and J 0 bases, with 10 bases left between them.

This sequence joins TRBV25-1 and TRBJ2-5; 8 bases match TRBD1. The CDR3 has 15 amino acids. The V gene's germline CDR1 is MGHDK and CDR2 SYGVNS. V lost 1 base, J lost 8 bases, and 9 bases stayed unmatched. The DNA for the CDR3 is TGTGCCAGCAGTGAATTAAGGGTCGGGACAGGCACCCAGTACTTC. It encodes CASSELRVGTGTQYF. Looking up the rest from reference TRBV25-1 and TRBJ2-5 gives the full variable domain: EADIYQTPRYLVIGTGKKITLECSQTMGHDKMYWYQQDPGMELHLIHYSYGVNSTEKGDLSSESTVSRIRTEHFPLTLESARPSHTSQYLCASSELRVGTGTQYFGPGTRLLVL.

About this clonotype itself: Its ends do not fully match the called genes, so a read error is possible. J is TRBJ1-1 and V is TRBV7-9, with 7 nucleotides matching TRBD1. The CDR3 spans 18 residues. Germline CDR1 reads SEHNR; CDR2 reads FQNEAQ (reference sequence). The CDR3 DNA is TGTGCCAGCAGCTCCGCTGGGCGGGACAGAGCCATGAACACCGAAGCTTTCTTT. It specifies CASSSAGRDRAMNTEAFF.

The chain joins TRBV28 to TRBJ2-1; TRBD2 aligns across 14 bases. V was pared by 3 bases and J by 8 bases, with 9 bases of the junction left unmatched. CDR3 size: 17 residues. Looked up from germline, CDR1 is MDHEN and CDR2 is SYDVKM. In nucleotides, the CDR3 is TGTGCCAGCAGTTTCCCTCGACTAGCGGGGGGGTTGTATGAGCAGTTCTTC. Protein product: CASSFPRLAGGLYEQFF.

The chain has TRBV29-1 and TRBJ1-4, with 9 bases that match TRBD1. V gave up 4 bases and J gave up 8 bases; unmatched junction bases: 2. Germline CDR1 and CDR2: SQVTM and ANQGSEA. The CDR3 has 12 residues. CDR3 sequence: CSVGDRVEKLFF. The DNA for the CDR3 is TGCAGCGTTGGGGACAGGGTCGAAAAACTGTTTTTT.

The J gene is TRBJ2-3, the V gene TRBV5-5; 8 nucleotides agree with TRBD1. V was pared by 1 base and J by 6 bases, with 7 bases of the junction left unmatched. In germline, CDR1 is SGHKS, CDR2 YYEKEE (reference sequence). The CDR3 runs to 15 residues. CDR3 region: CASSLMGQVWDTQYF. DNA of the CDR3: TGTGCCAGCAGCTTGATGGGACAGGTGTGGGATACGCAGTATTTT.

This clonotype was found a few times. V and J are TRBV12-3 or TRBV12-4 and TRBJ2-4, with 10 bases aligning to TRBD1. CDR3 length: 16 residues. The junction had 11 bases not matched to a gene; V was cut back by 0 bases and J by 12 bases. Here the CDR3 reads CASSLALGGQGSAQYF. In DNA, the CDR3 is TGTGCCAGCAGTTTAGCGCTTGGGGGACAGGGGAGTGCTCAGTACTTC.

V is TRBV5-1 and J is TRBJ2-1; maybe TRBD1 (6 bases). Germline loops: CDR1 SGHRS, CDR2 YFSETQ. CDR3 length: 13 amino acids. V was cut by 5 bases and J by 9 bases, with 15 bases left in between. CDR3 nucleotide sequence: TGCGCCAGCAGGATTACAGGGTCCAGTGAGCAGTTCTTC. Encoded protein: CASRITGSSEQFF.

This clonotype was found a few times. V usage is TRBV6-1 and J usage is TRBJ2-1, with 8 bases matching TRBD2. Germline CDR1 reads MNHNS; CDR2 reads SASEGT. This CDR3 region has 15 residues. J gave up 8 bases and V 5 bases, and 11 bases lay outside the gene matches. CDR3 in DNA: TGTGCCAGCAGTCTCCGCGGCGGGGGGACCCATGAGCAGTTCTTC. Its translation is CASSLRGGGTHEQFF.

The chain couples TRBV4-2 to TRBJ2-1, with TRBD2 matching over 7 bases. The CDR3 contains 16 residues. CDR1 and CDR2 (germline): LGHNA, YNFKEQ. V lost 0 bases, J lost 5 bases, and 7 bases stayed unmatched. The CDR3 loop reads CASSQDPAGGNNEQFF. DNA of the CDR3: TGTGCCAGCAGCCAAGATCCTGCCGGGGGGAACAATGAGCAGTTCTTC.

The chain is built from TRBV24-1 and TRBJ2-4; 12 bases align to TRBD1. With the DNA end fitting TRBJ2-7 better, the J assignment may be wrong. The germline gives CDR1 KGHDR, CDR2 SFDVKD. The CDR3 runs to 15 residues. This CDR3 is CATSDIGTGGHEQYF. The DNA of the CDR3 is TGTGCCACCAGTGATATAGGGACAGGGGGCCACGAGCAGTACTTC.

CDR3 in amino acids: CASSVQGAKSDTQYF. The CDR3 DNA reads TGCGCCAGCAGCGTACAGGGGGCGAAATCCGATACGCAGTATTTT. The chain has TRBV5-1 and TRBJ2-3; the match to TRBD1 covers 9 bases. V lost 4 bases to trimming and J lost 6 bases; unmatched junction nucleotides: 9. The CDR3 runs 15 residues. Germline CDR1 and CDR2: SGHRS and YFSETQ.

V and J are TRBV20-1 and TRBJ2-3; 13 nucleotides align to TRBD2. This CDR3 has 15 amino acids. CDR1 DFQATT and CDR2 SNEGSKA come from the germline V gene (reference sequence). Germline trimming cut 5 bases from V and 4 bases from J; bases unmatched to any gene: 6. The CDR3 DNA follows: TGCAGTGCTCGCAGACTAGCGGGGGGCGCAGATACGCAGTATTTT. Protein sequence: CSARRLAGGADTQYF.